Sequencing of this T cell receptor beta chain was carried out in a study of blood T cells in healthy people across ages. Study observations and caveats: Expanded clonotype shifts may have been confounded, as the donors had an unknown CMV status.

Note on this clonotype: As yet, its antigen is unknown.

Primed by a sample-barcoded 5' primer and a J-beta primer mix, a second PCR proceeded for 7 to 11 cycles. TCRdb re-called the 5' RACE reads through MiXCR, storing one row per CDR3 protein. Of some 710,000 distinct CDR3 sequences in the sample, around half were seen once. Each of the donors had approximately 10 milliliters of peripheral blood drawn into EDTA-treated Vacutainer tubes. The extraction recovered at least 5.5 micrograms of total RNA per sample. The CDR3 has 15 residues. CDR1 and CDR2 from the germline V gene are SEHNR and FQNEAQ (reference sequence). Trimming took off 3 bases at V and 4 bases at J, with 15 bases between the two ends.

Source material: blood. The receptor comes from a man at least 80 years old in good health. This chain links TRBV7-9 with TRBJ2-5; either TRBD1 or TRBD2 may fit D (6 bases each). As DNA, the CDR3 is TGTGCCAGCAGCTTGCTGGCGGGACACGCAGAGACCCAGTACTTC. Amino acid sequence: CASSLLAGHAETQYF.